The sequence of this TCR beta chain was determined in a study of human T cells and chemical hapten exposure. Study context: Mainly, slight library volume differences in the pool made TCR yields vary. General study findings and limits: No change in TCRs above 1 in 1000 frequency was produced by DPC sensitization.

Specified time point: healthy volunteer bleed at 6 weeks. Total RNA came from unfractionated whole blood. On this clonotype: What it recognizes is unknown.

The study used a library that attached unique molecular identifiers to individual cDNA molecules. Via MiXCR, TCRdb re-called the RACE reads, giving one row per CDR3 protein. The data show 35,000 to 50,000 distinct CDR3 sequences, 3% to 4.5% seen once. CDR1 is LGHNA, CDR2 YNFKEQ, per germline. The CDR3 is 14 amino acids. V was pared by 2 bases and J by 1 base, with 8 bases between. The sequenced sample was whole blood. The genes are TRBV4-2 and TRBJ1-2, with a tentative D call TRBD1 (5 bases). This receptor was identified in a human donor in good health. Some clones in this sample may be carry-over from other donors' samples. The CDR3 DNA sequence: TGTGCCAGCAGCCAACCGGGGGTTAACTATGGCTACACCTTC. Protein product: CASSQPGVNYGYTF.